The 26 T cell receptor beta chains in this list originate from one sample, sequenced in a study of Tregs in tolerant kidney transplant recipients. Antigens of these TCRs are unknown. The method was immunoSEQ multiplex PCR; TCRdb's version includes in-frame clones alone and lacks a portion of them. The repertoire consists of around 16,000 clones, with approximately 61% occurring once and the leading ten covering 3.2%. Sequenced: Tregs from blood cultured with allogeneic cells. The receptors shown here come from a human donor in good health.

There are many counts of this clone. This chain uses TRBV18 with TRBJ2-7; D is possibly TRBD1 (5 bases). Trimming removed 4 bases at V and 12 bases at J, with 19 bases between. Germline CDR1 is KGHSH and CDR2 is LQKENI. This CDR3 spans 13 amino acids. In DNA form, the CDR3 reads TGTGCCAGCTCACAAAAACAGGACCTGGGGCTGTACTTC. Translated, it gives CASSQKQDLGLYF. Together with reference TRBV18 and TRBJ2-7, the CDR3 gives the full variable domain: NAGVMQNPRHLVRRRGQEARLRCSPMKGHSHVYWYRQLPEEGLKFMVYLQKENIIDESGMPKERFSAEFPKEGPSILRIQQVVRGDSAAYFCASSQKQDLGLYFGPGTRLTVT.

Only a few counts were recorded for this clone. V usage is TRBV6-1 and J usage is TRBJ1-1, with D perhaps matching TRBD1 (5 bases). The germline CDR1 and CDR2 sequences are MNHNS and SASEGT. Trimming took 9 bases from V and 1 from J, leaving 15 bases between them. The CDR3 is 14 residues long. The CDR3 loop is CARTYRLQNTEAFF. CDR3 nucleotides: TGTGCCAGGACGTACAGGCTCCAGAACACTGAAGCTTTCTTT.

The chain has TRBV7-6 and TRBJ1-2, with D unclear. This CDR3 contains 17 residues. Germline V CDR1 and CDR2: SGHVS, FNYEAQ. V lost 5 bases to trimming and J lost 0 bases, with 19 bases between them. DNA of the CDR3: TGTGCCAGCAGCCATTTTCCCGCGGCAGCTTCTAACTATGGCTACACCTTC. This sequence encodes CASSHFPAAASNYGYTF. Based on the CDR3 plus reference TRBV7-6 and TRBJ1-2, the full variable domain is GAGVSQSPRYKVTKRGQDVALRCDPISGHVSLYWYRQALGQGPEFLTYFNYEAQQDKSGLPNDRFSAERPEGSISTLTIQRTEQRDSAMYRCASSHFPAAASNYGYTFGSGTRLTVV.

This clone was picked up a small number of times. The chain joins TRBV7-8 to TRBJ2-1; 9 nucleotides agree with TRBD2. Germline CDR1 SGHVS, CDR2 FQNEAQ. The V segment lost 11 bases and the J segment 5 bases; nucleotides outside the gene matches: 13. The CDR3 sequence is 15 residues long. CDR3 region: CAVRLGGLANNEQFF. CDR3 in DNA: TGTGCCGTAAGATTAGGCGGACTAGCGAACAATGAGCAGTTCTTC.

A few counts support this clone. The chain recombines TRBV18 with TRBJ2-5; 7 bases are shared with TRBD2. The CDR3 has 13 residues. Trimming at V came to 3 bases and at J to 6 bases, leaving 4 bases not matched to a gene. Germline V CDR1 and CDR2: KGHSH, LQKENI. CDR3 DNA: TGTGCCAGCTCACCGCCGGGGGGAAAGACCCAGTACTTC. Translation gives CASSPPGGKTQYF.

The gene calls are TRBV5-4 and TRBJ1-1, with D perhaps TRBD1 (5 bases). Trimming removed 3 bases from V and 1 base from J, with 10 bases in between. This CDR3 spans 14 amino acids. Germline lookup yields CDR1 SGHNT and CDR2 YYREEE (reference sequence). CDR3 protein: CASSWGGRNTEAFF. The CDR3 DNA follows: TGTGCCAGCAGCTGGGGGGGGAGGAACACTGAAGCTTTCTTT.

This clone is termed medium-sized. The chain recombines TRBV6-5 with TRBJ2-2; D is undetermined. The germline V gene encodes CDR1 MNHEY and CDR2 SVGAGI. There are 12 residues in the CDR3. Trimming cost V 6 bases and J 1 base, with 3 bases left between them. The CDR3: CASSRNTGELFF. In DNA, the CDR3 is TGTGCCAGCAGCAGGAACACCGGGGAGCTGTTTTTT.

This clone was counted only a few times. V and J are TRBV4-3 and TRBJ2-1; the match to TRBD2 covers 10 bases. This CDR3 is 20 amino acids long. The germline gives CDR1 LGHNA, CDR2 YSLEER. V lost 4 bases and J lost 7; bases outside the gene matches: 22. The CDR3 nucleotides are TGCGCCAGCAGCCTTCCAGGGTTTCCGGCTAGCGGGAGTAATAGGAATGAGCAGTTCTTC. As protein: CASSLPGFPASGSNRNEQFF.

The chain has TRBV7-2 and TRBJ2-3; D gene ambiguous. Trimming removed 5 bases at V and 3 bases at J, with 6 bases between. Germline V lookup: CDR1 SGHTA, CDR2 FQGNSA. This CDR3 spans 12 amino acids. The CDR3 coding sequence is TGTGCCAGCAGCCTCGCTACAGATACGCAGTATTTT. Translation: CASSLATDTQYF. Using reference TRBV7-2 and TRBJ2-3 for the parts outside the CDR3, the full variable domain is GAGVSQSPSNKVTEKGKDVELRCDPISGHTALYWYRQSLGQGLEFLIYFQGNSAPDKSGLPSDRFSAERTGGSVSTLTIQRTQQEDSAVYLCASSLATDTQYFGPGTRLTVL.

The chain combines TRBV9 with TRBJ2-1, with no clear D. From germline, CDR1 is SGDLS and CDR2 YYNGEE. The V end was cut by 3 bases, the J end by 10 bases, with 11 bases between. This CDR3 comprises 12 residues. CDR3 DNA: TGTGCCAGCAGCGCCCCCCGGACCGAGCAGTTCTTC. Translation gives CASSAPRTEQFF. Full variable domain (missing parts from reference TRBV9 and TRBJ2-1): DSGVTQTPKHLITATGQRVTLRCSPRSGDLSVYWYQQSLDQGLQFLIQYYNGEERAKGNILERFSAQQFPDLHSELNLSSLELGDSALYFCASSAPRTEQFFGPGTRLTVL.

The chain couples TRBV6-1 to TRBJ1-5; possible D gene TRBD1, 6 bases. This CDR3 has 16 amino acids. Germline loops: CDR1 MNHNS, CDR2 SASEGT. With 5 bases removed from V and 3 bases from J, the gap between germline ends came to 17 bases. The CDR3 DNA follows: TGTGCCAGCAGTAAAGGAGGCAGGGGCCACAATCAGCCCCAGCATTTT. Its protein product is CASSKGGRGHNQPQHF.

Here the CDR3 reads CASSPTWGDYGYTF. The CDR3 DNA reads TGTGCCAGCAGCCCAACGTGGGGTGACTATGGCTACACCTTC. The genes are TRBV4-2 and TRBJ1-2, with no clear D. CDR1 is LGHNA and CDR2 is YNFKEQ in the germline V gene. The CDR3 covers 14 residues. The V end was cut by 4 bases, the J end by 3 bases, with 12 bases between.

The rearrangement uses TRBV16 and TRBJ1-4, with TRBD1 identical over 7 bases. V lost 4 bases and J lost 8; bases outside the gene matches: 10. The CDR3 has 15 amino acids. The germline V gene has CDR1 KGHSY and CDR2 FQNENV. The CDR3 nucleotides are TGTGCCAGCAGCCCGTCGGGACAGCGACGGGAAAAACTGTTTTTT. Translation: CASSPSGQRREKLFF. Full variable domain (outside the CDR3, taken from reference TRBV16 and TRBJ1-4): GEEVAQTPKHLVRGEGQKAKLYCAPIKGHSYVFWYQQVLKNEFKFLISFQNENVFDETGMPKERFSAKCLPNSPCSLEIQATKLEDSAVYFCASSPSGQRREKLFFGSGTQLSVL.

This clone has ten or more counts. The J gene is TRBJ2-5, the V gene TRBV4-2; TRBD2 agrees at 10 bases. After removal of 1 base from V and 5 bases from J, the junction contained 4 bases not matched to a gene. This CDR3 is built from 15 residues. Germline V gene lookup returns CDR1 LGHNA and CDR2 YNFKEQ. The CDR3, as DNA: TGTGCCAGCAGCCAAGTCACTAGCGGGACCGAGACCCAGTACTTC. Protein sequence: CASSQVTSGTETQYF.

This chain connects TRBV28 to TRBJ1-6; D call uncertain. This CDR3 contains 15 residues. Trimming left V 10 bases short and J 9 bases short, with 22 bases between. From germline, CDR1 is MDHEN and CDR2 SYDVKM. CDR3 region: CAISPLGLGGSPLHF. The CDR3, as DNA: TGTGCCATTTCCCCCCTGGGCTTAGGTGGTTCACCCCTCCACTTT.

This clone was observed a handful of times. The chain employs TRBV18 and TRBJ1-1, with D unclear. The length of the CDR3 is 13 residues. V was shortened by 1 base and J by 1 base, with 4 bases between the two germline ends. Germline V gene lookup returns CDR1 KGHSH and CDR2 LQKENI. This CDR3 is CASSPRQNTEAFF. The CDR3 nucleotides read TGTGCCAGCTCACCACGGCAGAACACTGAAGCTTTCTTT.

The chain joins TRBV6-5 to TRBJ2-7, with TRBD1 identical over 8 bases. Germline lookup yields CDR1 MNHEY and CDR2 SVGAGI. V lost 10 bases and J lost 1; bases outside the gene matches: 12. This CDR3 comprises 15 residues. The CDR3 sequence is CAIRGAGTGSYEQYF. CDR3 bases: TGTGCCATCAGAGGGGCCGGGACAGGATCCTACGAGCAGTACTTC.

V is TRBV6-5 and J is TRBJ2-7; TRBD2 agrees at 8 bases. CDR3 size: 13 residues. Germline V gene lookup returns CDR1 MNHEY and CDR2 SVGAGI. J lost 4 bases, V lost 6 bases, and 5 bases had no gene match. CDR3 DNA sequence: TGTGCCAGCAGGCGGACGGGGGGGTACGAGCAGTACTTC. Protein: CASRRTGGYEQYF.

The V call is TRBV5-1, the J call TRBJ2-3; D is unclear. The CDR3 is made up of 14 amino acids. The germline CDR1 and CDR2 sequences are SGHRS and YFSETQ. Trimming shortened V by 0 bases and J by 6 bases, and 11 bases separated the two germline ends. CDR3 nucleotide sequence: TGCGCCAGCAGCTTGGTAGGTCGGCGGGATACGCAGTATTTT. As protein: CASSLVGRRDTQYF.

In nucleotides, the CDR3 is TGTGCCAGCAGTTCCAGCGGGAGGGTTTACAATGAGCAGTTCTTC. It translates to CASSSSGRVYNEQFF. The gene calls are TRBV28 and TRBJ2-1; 10 bases line up with TRBD2. V dropped 4 bases and J dropped 4; count of bases not matched to a gene: 4. The germline gives CDR1 MDHEN, CDR2 SYDVKM. There are 15 residues in the CDR3.

V gene TRBV27 combines with J gene TRBJ2-7; maybe TRBD1 (5 bases). CDR1 and CDR2 from the germline V gene are MNHEY and SMNVEV (reference sequence). This CDR3 is 13 amino acids long. V was pared by 3 bases and J by 6 bases, with 12 bases between. CDR3 sequence reads: CASSLSRAREQYF. In DNA, the CDR3 is TGTGCCAGCAGTTTGTCCAGGGCCCGCGAGCAGTACTTC.

In DNA, the CDR3 is TGCGCCAGCAGCCAAGATGTCCATTCACCCCTCCACTTT. The encoded protein is CASSQDVHSPLHF. This chain uses TRBV4-3 with TRBJ1-6; no clear D. The CDR3 has 13 residues. V lost 0 bases and J 8 bases, leaving 5 bases between the germline ends. The germline V gene encodes CDR1 LGHNA and CDR2 YSLEER.

This clone occurred a few times. The chain joins TRBV7-9 to TRBJ1-2; unclear D gene. V was shortened by 3 bases and J by 5 bases, with 16 bases between the two germline ends. Germline V gene lookup returns CDR1 SEHNR and CDR2 FQNEAQ (reference sequence). CDR3 length equals 15 residues. CDR3 DNA sequence: TGTGCCAGCAGCTTTACGACAATACTTGATTATGGCTACACCTTC. It is translated as CASSFTTILDYGYTF. The variable domain in full, with the rest retrieved from reference TRBV7-9 and TRBJ1-2, is DTGVSQNPRHKITKRGQNVTFRCDPISEHNRLYWYRQTLGQGPEFLTYFQNEAQLEKSRLLSDRFSAERPKGSFSTLEIQRTEQGDSAMYLCASSFTTILDYGYTFGSGTRLTVV.

The genes are TRBV30 and TRBJ1-1, with a weak D call TRBD1 (5 bases). V dropped 0 bases and J dropped 12 bases, with 17 bases sitting between them. The CDR3 spans 13 residues. In germline, CDR1 is GTSNPN, CDR2 SVGIG (reference sequence). The CDR3 sequence is CAWSVRGGGVTFF. CDR3 nucleotides: TGTGCCTGGAGTGTACGCGGAGGAGGGGTAACTTTCTTT.

Written as DNA, the CDR3 is TGTGCCAGCAGCCAAAGCAGGGGGCCGGAGGGCTACACCTTC. Protein product: CASSQSRGPEGYTF. V gene TRBV4-2 combines with J gene TRBJ1-2; 8 bases fit TRBD1. Germline CDR1 is LGHNA and CDR2 is YNFKEQ. J lost 8 bases, V lost 2 bases, and 7 bases had no gene match. The CDR3 runs 14 residues.

This clone appeared a single time. The V gene is TRBV7-9, the J gene TRBJ2-2; tentative D call: TRBD1 (6 bases). The CDR3 spans 14 residues. Germline V gene lookup returns CDR1 SEHNR and CDR2 FQNEAQ (reference sequence). The ends were cut back, 5 bases at V and 2 bases at J, with 9 bases in the middle. CDR3 loop: CASSLQGNTGELFF. In DNA, the CDR3 is TGTGCCAGCAGCCTACAGGGTAACACCGGGGAGCTGTTTTTT.